The rows below give T cell receptor beta chains drawn from one sample of a study of blood T cell repertoires in COVID-19. This table comes from immunoSEQ multiplex PCR, and its TCRdb copy is limited to in-frame clones, with some not included. This sample has 250,000 to 300,000 clones, with 75% to 90% found just once. The source material was peripheral blood. All receptors derive from a woman aged 45 to 65 who had recovered from COVID-19. CDR3s include the opening cysteine and the closing phenylalanine or tryptophan. A D gene is named only where the DNA matches it firmly. Rows give clone size only sometimes, using once, few, many, or a class for an expanded clone.

TRBJ1-1 | NA | TRBV5-8 | TRBD1 | TGTGCCAGCAGTTCCGGGACAGGGGATTTGACTGAAGCTTTCTTT | CASSSGTGDLTEAFF
TRBJ2-2 | many | TRBV11-2 | TRBD1 | TGTGCCAGCAGCTTGGGACAGACGAACACCGGGGAGCTGTTTTTT | CASSLGQTNTGELFF
TRBJ2-7 | NA | TRBV5-4 | TRBD1 | TGTGCCAGCAGCACCCGGGACAGGGGGTCCTACGAGCAGTACTTC | CASSTRDRGSYEQYF
TRBJ1-5 | NA | TRBV30 | TRBD1 | TGTGCCTGGAGTGATGACAGGGGCAAGAATCAGCCCCAGCATTTT | CAWSDDRGKNQPQHF
TRBJ2-6 | few | TRBV3-1/TRBV3-2 | NA | TGTGCCAGCAGCAAGGGGTCTGGGGCCAACGTCCTGACTTTC | CASSKGSGANVLTF
TRBJ1-1 | few | TRBV5-1 | TRBD1 | TGCGCCAGCAGCTCCGGGACAGGATGGTGGGGCACTGAAGCTTTCTTT | CASSSGTGWWGTEAFF
TRBJ1-1 | NA | TRBV6-5 | NA | TGTGCCAGCAGCCTTATAGACAGCTCGGGCACTGAAGCTTTCTTT | CASSLIDSSGTEAFF
TRBJ2-7 | once | TRBV5-1 | TRBD1 | TGCGCCAGCAGCCCGACCGGGACAGGGGTGTTGGAGCAGTACTTC | CASSPTGTGVLEQYF
TRBJ1-2 | NA | TRBV12-3/TRBV12-4 | NA | TGTGCCAGCAGGGACCATGACAGTTATGGCTACACCTTC | CASRDHDSYGYTF
TRBJ1-3 | NA | TRBV6-5 | TRBD1 | TGTGCCAGCAGTTTCCCAGGGGGAGGCACCATATATTTT | CASSFPGGGTIYF
TRBJ1-3 | NA | TRBV6-5 | NA | TGTGCCTGCCGAACATCCTTGATTGCTGGAAACACCATATATTTT | CACRTSLIAGNTIYF
TRBJ2-5 | NA | TRBV10-3 | TRBD2 | TGTGCCATCCGATCTAGCGGGAGGGCGTATCAAGAGACCCAGTACTTC | CAIRSSGRAYQETQYF
TRBJ1-1 | NA | TRBV5-5 | NA | TGTGCCAGCAGCTTGAGGTGGGGCGGGGGTACTGAAGCTTTCTTT | CASSLRWGGGTEAFF
TRBJ2-7 | NA | TRBV7-2 | TRBD2 | TGTGCCAGCAGCCCCGTGACTAGCGGGGGCTCCTACGAGCAGTACTTC | CASSPVTSGGSYEQYF
TRBJ2-7 | NA | TRBV24-1 | NA | TGTGCCACCAGTGGACGTGACAGGCTGGACGAGCAGTACTTC | CATSGRDRLDEQYF
TRBJ1-5 | NA | TRBV5-5 | NA | TGTGCCAGCAGCTTTAGTACAGGGTTGAGCAATCAGCCCCAGCATTTT | CASSFSTGLSNQPQHF
TRBJ2-1 | NA | TRBV6-1 | TRBD1 | TGTGCCAGCAGTGAAAACTCCCGGGACAGGGTAGGGTTCTTC | CASSENSRDRVGFF
TRBJ1-5 | few | TRBV30 | TRBD1 | TGTGCCTGGAGGGGGGCAGGGGGCTATCAGCCCCAGCATTTT | CAWRGAGGYQPQHF
TRBJ2-1 | NA | TRBV5-1 | NA | TGCGCCAGCAGAGGGGGGACAGACTACAATGAGCAGTTCTTC | CASRGGTDYNEQFF
TRBJ1-5 | NA | TRBV19 | NA | TGTGCCAGTAGTCCCCAGGACGGGAAGAATCAGCCCCAGCATTTT | CASSPQDGKNQPQHF
TRBJ1-4 | NA | TRBV21-1 | NA | TGTGCCAGCAGCAAAGTGGGGGCAGGTGAAAAACTGTTTTTT | CASSKVGAGEKLFF
TRBJ2-7 | NA | TRBV2 | NA | TGTGCCAGCAGCCCACTTACTAGCACCTCCTACGAGCAGTACTTC | CASSPLTSTSYEQYF
TRBJ1-2 | NA | TRBV7-8 | NA | TGTGCCAGCAGCTTAGAAAGGTACGCGGGCCGAGGCTACACCTTC | CASSLERYAGRGYTF
TRBJ1-5 | NA | TRBV9 | NA | TGTGCCAGCAGCGTAGGAGGGGGAGAAGATCAGCCCCAGCATTTT | CASSVGGGEDQPQHF
TRBJ2-5 | NA | TRBV9 | NA | TGTGCCAGCAGCGTGGACGGGGGAGGGACCCAGTACTTC | CASSVDGGGTQYF
TRBJ1-1 | NA | TRBV30 | TRBD1 | TGTGCCTGGAGCCCCGGGACAGGTGAAGCTTTCTTT | CAWSPGTGEAFF
TRBJ2-1 | NA | TRBV27 | NA | TGTGCCAGCAGTTTAAGAGATTATACCGATGAGCAGTTCTTC | CASSLRDYTDEQFF
TRBJ2-1 | NA | TRBV20-1 | NA | TGCAGTGCTAGTGCACTAGCAGGAAATGAGCAGTTCTTC | CSASALAGNEQFF
TRBJ2-3 | NA | TRBV6-5 | TRBD2 | TGTGCCAGCAGACTAGCGGGAGCCCCGACAGATACGCAGTATTTT | CASRLAGAPTDTQYF
TRBJ1-2 | NA | TRBV7-2 | NA | TGTGCCAGCAGCTTAGCGAACAGCGGATACTATGGCTACACCTTC | CASSLANSGYYGYTF
TRBJ2-1 | NA | TRBV3-1/TRBV3-2 | TRBD2 | TGTGCCAGCAGTCGTGATTTAGCGGGGGGTCAGTATGAGCAGTTCTTC | CASSRDLAGGQYEQFF
TRBJ2-2 | NA | TRBV9 | NA | TGTGCCAGCAGCGTACGAGGGGGAAACACCGGGGAGCTGTTTTTT | CASSVRGGNTGELFF
TRBJ1-5 | NA | TRBV28 | NA | TGTGCCAGCACCCCCGGGGGTTTTTCCGGGCAGCCCCAGCATTTT | CASTPGGFSGQPQHF
TRBJ2-1 | NA | TRBV6-2/TRBV6-3 | TRBD2 | TGTGCCAGCAGTTCCGGGACTAGAGTCCCCTACAATGAGCAGTTCTTC | CASSSGTRVPYNEQFF